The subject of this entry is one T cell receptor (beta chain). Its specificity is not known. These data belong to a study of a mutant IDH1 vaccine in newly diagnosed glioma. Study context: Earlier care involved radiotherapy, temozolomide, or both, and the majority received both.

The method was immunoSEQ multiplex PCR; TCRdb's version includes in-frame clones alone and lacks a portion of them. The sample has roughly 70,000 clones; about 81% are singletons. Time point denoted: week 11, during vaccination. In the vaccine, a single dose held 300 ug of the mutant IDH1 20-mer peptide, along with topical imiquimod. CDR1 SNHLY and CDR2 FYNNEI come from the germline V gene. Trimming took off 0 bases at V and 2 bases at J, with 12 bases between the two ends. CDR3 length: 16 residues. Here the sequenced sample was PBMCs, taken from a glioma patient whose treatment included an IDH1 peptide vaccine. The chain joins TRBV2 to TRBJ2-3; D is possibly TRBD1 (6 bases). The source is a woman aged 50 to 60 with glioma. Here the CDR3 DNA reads TGTGCCAGCAGTGAAGCGCTGACAGGCCTCACAGATACGCAGTATTTT. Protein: CASSEALTGLTDTQYF.